The 20 T cell receptor beta chains in this list originate from one sample, sequenced in a study of siplizumab effects on memory and regulatory T cells. Using immunoSEQ multiplex PCR, the repertoire was profiled, and TCRdb retains in-frame clones only, with some absent. The sample shows about 7,400 clones, roughly 65% of them seen only once. Input material: effector memory CD8+ T cells sorted from blood. Subset of the sample: unstimulated CD8+ effector memory T cells. The receptors come from a human donor in good health.

As DNA, the CDR3 is TGTGCCAGCAGCCCCACCCGCTTTAACGGGGGTGGCGACTATGGCTACACCTTC. This gives the protein CASSPTRFNGGGDYGYTF. V and J are TRBV7-8 and TRBJ1-2; TRBD1 might be the D (5 bases). There are 18 residues in the CDR3. The V gene's germline CDR1 is SGHVS and CDR2 FQNEAQ. Trimming took off 5 bases at V and 3 bases at J, with 25 bases between the two ends.

This clone has only one observation. The V gene is TRBV6-1, the J gene TRBJ2-1; maybe TRBD1 (7 bases). The ends were cut back, 4 bases at V and 9 bases at J, with 19 bases in the middle. The germline gives CDR1 MNHNS, CDR2 SASEGT. This CDR3 has 15 residues. The CDR3 DNA reads as TGTGCCAGCAGTGGCGGGACAGAAGTATGGATTGAGCAGTTCTTC. This sequence encodes CASSGGTEVWIEQFF.

The V call is TRBV27, the J call TRBJ2-7; 13 nucleotides align to TRBD2. Germline assignment: CDR1 MNHEY and CDR2 SMNVEV (reference sequence). Unmatched junction bases numbered 8, after V lost 4 bases and J lost 2 bases. This CDR3 is built from 17 residues. CDR3 in amino acids: CASSSGTSGTRTYEQYF. The CDR3 DNA follows: TGTGCCAGCAGTTCAGGGACTAGCGGGACAAGGACCTACGAGCAGTACTTC.

By share of the sample, this clone is medium-sized. The V gene is TRBV6-5, the J gene TRBJ1-5, with 8 bases lining up with TRBD1. Germline values: CDR1 MNHEY, CDR2 SVGAGI. V was clipped by 10 bases and J by 4 bases; unmatched bases: 9. The length of the CDR3 is 14 residues. CDR3 bases: TGTGCCACCCGCAGGACAGGGAGAAATCAGCCCCAGCATTTT. It encodes CATRRTGRNQPQHF.

This sequence joins TRBV7-3 and TRBJ2-7, with 14 bases aligning to TRBD2. The ends lost 4 bases at V and 5 bases at J; junction bases unmatched: 4. The CDR3 length is 15 residues. Per germline, CDR1 SGHTA and CDR2 FQGTGA. In DNA, the CDR3 is TGTGCCAGCAGCTCGGGACTAGCGGGAGTCCACGAGCAGTACTTC. This sequence encodes CASSSGLAGVHEQYF.

J is TRBJ1-5 and V is TRBV5-5; D gene uncertain. The CDR3 is 15 amino acids. V lost 5 bases and J 5 bases, leaving 17 bases between the germline ends. Germline V gene lookup returns CDR1 SGHKS and CDR2 YYEKEE (reference sequence). The CDR3: CASSRVPGPYQPQHF. In DNA, the CDR3 is TGTGCCAGCAGTCGGGTCCCTGGGCCCTATCAGCCCCAGCATTTT.

This clone was seen only a few times. This rearrangement joins TRBV28 to TRBJ2-3, with TRBD1 identical over 7 bases. CDR1 is MDHEN, CDR2 SYDVKM, per germline. The CDR3 sequence is 16 residues long. Unmatched junction bases numbered 13, after V lost 6 bases and J lost 4 bases. CDR3 in DNA: TGTGCCAGCAGCCCTATCCAGGGGGTGGGCGCAGATACGCAGTATTTT. It yields the protein CASSPIQGVGADTQYF.

V and J are TRBV14 and TRBJ2-2; D is perhaps TRBD1 (5 bases). Germline CDR1 and CDR2: SGHDN and FVKESK. The ends were cut back, 4 bases at V and 1 base at J, with 7 bases in the middle. The CDR3 spans 14 residues. The CDR3 sequence: CASSLQGNTGELFF. The CDR3 DNA sequence: TGTGCCAGCAGCCTCCAGGGGAACACCGGGGAGCTGTTTTTT.

The count of this clone is one. The chain uses TRBV7-8 and TRBJ1-5; no definite D call. CDR1 is SGHVS, CDR2 FQNEAQ, per germline. The CDR3 loop spans 15 amino acids. The V end was cut by 1 base, the J end by 6 bases, with 13 bases between. The CDR3 DNA sequence: TGTGCCAGCAGCTTAGGGGCTTCAGGCGGTCAGCCCCAGCATTTT. Amino acids: CASSLGASGGQPQHF.

The chain employs TRBV27 and TRBJ2-4; D could derive from TRBD1 or TRBD2 (5 bases each). V gave up 6 bases and J gave up 5 bases, with 14 bases separating them. The germline CDR1 and CDR2 sequences are MNHEY and SMNVEV (reference sequence). The length of the CDR3 is 14 residues. The DNA for the CDR3 is TGTGCCAGCAGCCCCGGGGCTGGGGAAAACATTCAGTACTTC. Translation: CASSPGAGENIQYF.

The rearrangement links TRBV30 to TRBJ2-2; D unresolved. The CDR3 runs to 13 residues. The V and J ends lost 4 bases and 1 base respectively, with 7 bases between them. Germline CDR1 reads GTSNPN; CDR2 reads SVGIG (reference sequence). The CDR3 sequence is CAWTPRNTGELFF. The CDR3 nucleotides are TGTGCCTGGACCCCTAGGAACACCGGGGAGCTGTTTTTT.

The chain employs TRBV7-6 and TRBJ2-5; 13 bases are a match to TRBD2. Germline-derived CDR1 and CDR2 are SGHVS and FNYEAQ. The CDR3 totals 18 residues. The V and J ends lost 4 bases and 5 bases, in that order; junction bases with no gene match: 13. The DNA of the CDR3 is TGTGCCAGCAGCTCAACTACTCTGGGACTAGCGGGAATTGAGACCCAGTACTTC. Translating gives CASSSTTLGLAGIETQYF.

J is TRBJ2-5 and V is TRBV7-9; 7 bases are shared with TRBD1. The trim removed 2 bases at V and 3 bases at J, leaving 3 bases unmatched. CDR1 SEHNR and CDR2 FQNEAQ come from the germline V gene (reference sequence). The CDR3 covers 14 residues. This CDR3 is CASSLTGTEETQYF. The CDR3 DNA sequence: TGTGCCAGCAGCTTAACCGGGACAGAAGAGACCCAGTACTTC.

This clone showed up just a few times. The chain is built from TRBV9 and TRBJ1-5; 9 bases fit TRBD1. Germline V gives CDR1 SGDLS, CDR2 YYNGEE. Trimming cost V 3 bases and J 6 bases; bases outside gene matches: 4. This CDR3 has 14 residues. The CDR3 nucleotides read TGTGCCAGCAGCGGTACAGGGGGCAGTCAGCCCCAGCATTTT. Protein sequence: CASSGTGGSQPQHF.

J is TRBJ2-4 and V is TRBV7-2; TRBD2 matches at 14 bases. Germline lookup yields CDR1 SGHTA and CDR2 FQGNSA. This CDR3 contains 16 residues. Losses at the gene ends were 5 bases for V and 9 bases for J; bases not matched to a gene: 9. This CDR3 reads CASSLGTSGSNGIQYF. In DNA, the CDR3 is TGTGCCAGCAGCCTAGGGACTAGCGGGAGTAACGGCATTCAGTACTTC.

This clone rates as large. The CDR3 here is CASSQDGGPEKLFF. CDR3 sequence (DNA): TGTGCCAGCAGCCAAGATGGGGGGCCTGAAAAACTGTTTTTT. The chain joins TRBV14 to TRBJ1-4; possibly TRBD1 for D (6 bases). The CDR3 runs to 14 residues. Germline CDR1 reads SGHDN; CDR2 reads FVKESK. V gave up 0 bases and J gave up 7 bases, with 9 bases separating them.

This clone was found once. V is TRBV4-1 and J is TRBJ2-1, with D hard to call. Trimming took 1 base from V and 0 from J, leaving 7 bases between them. The germline V gene encodes CDR1 MGHRA and CDR2 YSYEKL. This CDR3 region has 15 residues. The CDR3 loop reads CASSQAASSYNEQFF. The CDR3 bases are TGCGCCAGCAGCCAAGCCGCTAGCTCCTACAATGAGCAGTTCTTC.

This clone was recorded a few times. The chain carries TRBV25-1 and TRBJ2-2, with D tentatively TRBD2 (6 bases). The CDR3 runs to 15 residues. With 2 bases removed from V and 3 bases from J, the gap between germline ends came to 10 bases. Germline assignment: CDR1 MGHDK and CDR2 SYGVNS. The DNA of the CDR3 is TGTGCCAGCAGTGAAGGAGGGACGGACACCGGGGAGCTGTTTTTT. Translation gives CASSEGGTDTGELFF.

This clone qualifies as medium-sized. The V gene is TRBV21-1, the J gene TRBJ1-3. TRBV21-1 counts as a pseudogene. This CDR3 is built from 16 residues. CDR3 sequence reads: CASMASEISSGNTIYF. In DNA form, the CDR3 reads TGTGCCAGCATGGCCAGTGAGATCAGCTCTGGAAACACCATATATTTT.

This clone was seen a few times. The chain employs TRBV6-5 and TRBJ1-1, with D maybe TRBD1 (6 bases). Germline CDR1 is MNHEY and CDR2 is SVGAGI. V lost 6 bases and J lost 2, with 10 bases in between. The CDR3 extends over 13 amino acids. CDR3 nucleotides: TGTGCCAGCAGGGAACAGGGAAACACTGAAGCTTTCTTT. Translating it yields CASREQGNTEAFF.